This T cell receptor beta chain was captured by sequencing in a study of blood T cell repertoires in COVID-19. At the level of the study: Material from acute and convalescent COVID-19 was sourced from the United States, Italy and Spain. PBMCs, B-cell-depleted T cells, or T cells provided the cDNA or gDNA that made up the material.

Original handling: Nucleated cell number was recorded as an estimate derived from reference gene primer amplification. Repertoires were generated with immunoSEQ multiplex PCR, while TCRdb's copy carries only in-frame clones and drops some. V and J calls and clone size are copied from that table; D and trimming were computed from the DNA. The sample has under 150,000 clones, around four fifths seen once. The V segment lost 2 bases and the J segment 6 bases; nucleotides outside the gene matches: 4. Germline V gene lookup returns CDR1 SGHDN and CDR2 FVKESK. This CDR3 contains 14 residues. The receptor was isolated from a man aged 40-55 years with active or convalescent COVID-19. The V call is TRBV14, the J call TRBJ1-5; 7 positions agree with TRBD1. The sample was peripheral blood. CDR3 nucleotides: TGTGCCAGCAGCCAAAGACAGGGTTGTCAGCCCCAGCATTTT. Protein product: CASSQRQGCQPQHF. The whole variable domain, filled in from reference TRBV14 and TRBJ1-5, reads EAGVTQFPSHSVIEKGQTVTLRCDPISGHDNLYWYRRVMGKEIKFLLHFVKESKQDESGMPNNRFLAERTGGTYSTLKVQPAELEDSGVYFCASSQRQGCQPQHFGDGTRLSIL.